The sequence of this T cell receptor beta chain was determined in a study of identical twins. Concerning this clonotype itself: Its cognate antigen is unknown.

General study results and limits: Models predicted too little out-of-frame TCR alpha sharing in monozygotic twins. Excess low generation probability was seen in twin-shared out-of-frame alpha sequences.

After template switching added a universal primer site, the resulting cDNA carried unique molecular identifiers. TCRdb analysed the 5' RACE reads with MiXCR anew, one entry per CDR3 protein. Of 690,000 or so distinct CDR3 sequences in the sample, 8.6% are singletons; the top ten hold 0.8% to 1%. The data also belong to a second study, concerning yellow fever vaccine responses in identical twins. That publication notes: Twins reportedly showed a vaccine T cell response that seemed partly convergent and partly personalized.

The sequencing sample was made of PBMCs. This sequence originates from a woman between 18 and 29 years old in good health.

The CDR3 region is CASSLAQGAGGSQETQYF. CDR3 DNA: TGTGCCAGCAGCTTAGCGCAGGGAGCGGGAGGGAGCCAAGAGACCCAGTACTTC. This chain joins TRBV7-8 and TRBJ2-5, with 10 bases identical to TRBD2. V shed 0 bases, J shed 1 base, and the junction held 8 bases outside the gene matches. The germline V gene encodes CDR1 SGHVS and CDR2 FQNEAQ. The CDR3 is 18 amino acids.